These 17 T cell receptor beta chains were sequenced from one sample in a study of CD8+CD57+ T cells in acquired aplastic anemia. Genomic DNA acted as the template from which TCR beta VDJ combination and CDR3 sequence profiling were carried out. Each CDR3 protein gets one entry after TCRdb re-called the reads with MiXCR. The table shows about 250,000 distinct CDR3 sequences, with around 45% occurring only once. Whoever was chosen for sequencing had shown CD8+CD57+ cell expansion by flow cytometry. Source material: sorted CD4+, CD8+, or CD8+CD57+ T cells (not recorded which) from PBMCs. Every receptor here comes from a human donor with aplastic anemia.

The gene calls are TRBV29-1 and TRBJ1-1, with D hard to call. The CDR3 extends over 11 amino acids. From germline, CDR1 is SQVTM and CDR2 ANQGSEA. Trimming removed 2 bases from V and 6 bases from J, with 7 bases in between. As DNA, the CDR3 is TGCAGCGTTGAAAAGGGTCCTGAAGCTTTCTTT. Translating it yields CSVEKGPEAFF.

This clonotype was observed many times. The V call is TRBV11-2, the J call TRBJ2-5, with TRBD2 matching 9 bases. Germline V gene sequence: CDR1 SGHAT, CDR2 FQNNGV. Trimming at V came to 4 bases and at J to 4 bases, leaving 7 bases not matched to a gene. The CDR3 length is 15 residues. The CDR3 nucleotides read TGTGCCAGCAGCTCCGGGACTAGCAGACGAGAGACCCAGTACTTC. Protein product: CASSSGTSRRETQYF.

This clonotype was seen only once. V and J are TRBV7-9 and TRBJ1-2, with TRBD1 as a possible D gene (6 bases). This CDR3 is 14 amino acids long. The V end was cut by 5 bases, the J end by 4 bases, with 14 bases between. Germline CDR1 SEHNR, CDR2 FQNEAQ (reference sequence). CDR3 nucleotides: TGTGCCAGCAGCCAAGCCGACAGGTCCTATGGCTACACCTTC. Encoded protein: CASSQADRSYGYTF.

This chain links TRBV20-1 with TRBJ2-7, with no clear D. V dropped 1 base and J dropped 4 bases, with 14 bases sitting between them. Germline V gene lookup returns CDR1 DFQATT and CDR2 SNEGSKA (reference sequence). The CDR3 runs 14 residues. CDR3 residues: CSARAGRHSYEQYF. The CDR3 coding sequence is TGCAGTGCTAGAGCAGGACGGCACTCGTACGAGCAGTACTTC.

The chain is built from TRBV29-1 and TRBJ1-1; no definite D call. From germline, CDR1 is SQVTM and CDR2 ANQGSEA. Trimming pared 4 bases from V and 8 bases from J, leaving 11 bases between. The CDR3 sequence is 11 residues long. Here the CDR3 reads CSVGSTGEAFF. The CDR3 DNA is TGCAGCGTTGGCTCTACGGGGGAAGCTTTCTTT. Combining the CDR3 with reference TRBV29-1 and TRBJ1-1 gives the whole variable domain SAVISQKPSRDICQRGTSLTIQCQVDSQVTMMFWYRQQPGQSLTLIATANQGSEATYESGFVIDKFPISRPNLTFSTLTVSNMSPEDSSIYLCSVGSTGEAFFGQGTRLTVV.

The chain links TRBV28 to TRBJ1-1; TRBD1 aligns across 7 bases. This CDR3 region has 13 residues. CDR1 is MDHEN, CDR2 SYDVKM, per germline. V shed 7 bases, J shed 5 bases, and the junction held 7 bases outside the gene matches. DNA of the CDR3: TGTGCCAGCACCAATAGGGGGCTGACTGAAGCTTTCTTT. Its translation is CASTNRGLTEAFF.

The V gene is TRBV6-2 or TRBV6-3, the J gene TRBJ1-2; 11 bases match TRBD1. The V and J ends lost 7 bases and 4 bases, in that order; junction bases with no gene match: 8. CDR3 length: 15 amino acids. Germline V gene sequence: CDR1 MNHEY, CDR2 SVGEGT. The CDR3 DNA is TGTGCCAGCATCTCAGCCGGGACAGGGGGCTATGGCTACACCTTC. Its translation: CASISAGTGGYGYTF.

There are many counts of this clonotype. The chain is built from TRBV7-2 and TRBJ1-2; D unclear. Trimming stripped 5 bases from V and 7 bases from J, with 11 bases between. The CDR3 loop spans 12 amino acids. Germline CDR1 and CDR2: SGHTA and FQGNSA. CDR3 protein: CASSPRTGGYTF. The CDR3 DNA reads as TGTGCCAGCAGCCCCCGGACCGGTGGCTACACCTTC.

This clonotype was counted many times. The gene calls are TRBV7-2 and TRBJ2-2, with 14 bases aligning to TRBD2. The CDR3 is 19 amino acids. After removal of 3 bases from V and 7 bases from J, the junction contained 13 bases not matched to a gene. Per the germline V gene, CDR1 is SGHTA and CDR2 is FQGNSA. The CDR3 region is CASSFPLTSGGARDGELFF. For the CDR3, the DNA is TGTGCCAGCAGCTTCCCCTTGACTAGCGGGGGGGCCCGGGACGGGGAGCTGTTTTTT.

The gene calls are TRBV2 and TRBJ1-1, with D perhaps TRBD1 (5 bases). V dropped 3 bases and J dropped 1 base, with 12 bases sitting between them. The CDR3 runs 15 residues. Per the germline V gene, CDR1 is SNHLY and CDR2 is FYNNEI. The chain's CDR3 is CASSDGTSKNTEAFF. The DNA of the CDR3 is TGTGCCAGCAGTGATGGGACTAGCAAGAACACTGAAGCTTTCTTT.

The chain uses TRBV9 and TRBJ1-3; unclear D gene. The CDR3 extends over 14 amino acids. V dropped 0 bases and J dropped 2 bases, with 6 bases sitting between them. Germline assignment: CDR1 SGDLS and CDR2 YYNGEE. The CDR3 nucleotides read TGTGCCAGCAGCGTAGTGGGCACTGGAAACACCATATATTTT. Encoded protein: CASSVVGTGNTIYF.

This clonotype was found many times. The rearrangement joins TRBV9 to TRBJ1-6; 8 bases match TRBD1. This CDR3 comprises 14 residues. V trimming: 3 bases; J trimming: 7 bases; junction bases outside the gene matches: 3. Germline V CDR1 and CDR2: SGDLS, YYNGEE. The CDR3 region has the DNA TGTGCCAGCAGCGCCTCAGGGGGCAATTCACCCCTCCACTTT. It translates to CASSASGGNSPLHF.

This clonotype was recorded many times. The chain combines TRBV20-1 with TRBJ2-5, with D possibly matching TRBD2 (6 bases). The germline V gene encodes CDR1 DFQATT and CDR2 SNEGSKA (reference sequence). The V gene lost 6 bases and the J gene lost 2 bases, with 13 bases spanning the gap. This CDR3 contains 13 residues. CDR3 region: CSATPGLQETQYF. CDR3 in DNA: TGCAGTGCCACTCCGGGACTGCAAGAGACCCAGTACTTC.

This clonotype occurred many times. This chain uses TRBV14 with TRBJ2-1; 12 bases are a match to TRBD2. Per the germline V gene, CDR1 is SGHDN and CDR2 is FVKESK. V lost 6 bases, J lost 13 bases, and 7 bases stayed unmatched. This CDR3 is 13 amino acids long. CDR3 amino acids: CASSLTSGGEQFF. DNA for the CDR3: TGTGCCAGCAGTCTGACTAGCGGGGGAGAACAGTTCTTC.

This clonotype was observed at least ten times. J is TRBJ2-7 and V is TRBV6-2 or TRBV6-3, with no clear D. Germline V CDR1 and CDR2: MNHEY, SVGEGT. V dropped 8 bases and J dropped 4 bases, with 6 bases sitting between them. CDR3 length: 10 residues. The CDR3 coding sequence is TGTGCCAGCGGCCTATACGAGCAGTACTTC. It encodes CASGLYEQYF.

As concerns this clonotype: The CDR3 does not end in the conserved phenylalanine or tryptophan, so this is likely a read error. The DNA is omitted, as the CDR3 cannot be located on it reliably, and the CDR3 follows TCRdb's listing. This chain joins TRBV20-1 and TRBJ2-5; TRBD2, the table's D call, was not compared with the DNA. Counting both end residues, the CDR3 totals 9 amino acids. Per germline, CDR1 DFQATT and CDR2 SNEGSKA (reference sequence). This CDR3 reads CSARRLTAG.

This clonotype turned up a few times. The rearrangement joins TRBV7-9 to TRBJ2-5, with D unclear. The germline gives CDR1 SEHNR, CDR2 FQNEAQ (reference sequence). This CDR3 comprises 14 residues. V was pared by 5 bases and J by 6 bases, with 16 bases between. The CDR3 protein is CASSQTIPEQTQYF. In DNA form, the CDR3 reads TGTGCCAGCAGCCAAACTATCCCCGAGCAGACCCAGTACTTC. Full variable domain (missing parts from reference TRBV7-9 and TRBJ2-5): DTGVSQNPRHKITKRGQNVTFRCDPISEHNRLYWYRQTLGQGPEFLTYFQNEAQLEKSRLLSDRFSAERPKGSFSTLEIQRTEQGDSAMYLCASSQTIPEQTQYFGPGTRLLVL.